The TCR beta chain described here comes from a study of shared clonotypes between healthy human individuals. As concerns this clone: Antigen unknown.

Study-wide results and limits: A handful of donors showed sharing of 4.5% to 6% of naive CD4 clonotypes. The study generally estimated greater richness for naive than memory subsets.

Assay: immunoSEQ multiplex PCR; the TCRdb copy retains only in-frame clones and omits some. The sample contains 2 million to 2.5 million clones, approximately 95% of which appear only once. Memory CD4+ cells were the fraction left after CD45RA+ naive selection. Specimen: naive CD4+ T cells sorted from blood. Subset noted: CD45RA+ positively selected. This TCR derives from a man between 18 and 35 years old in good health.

CDR3 sequence (DNA): TGCGCCAGCAGCTGGACAGGAGTGAATAACAATGAGCAGTTCTTC. Its translation is CASSWTGVNNNEQFF. The chain employs TRBV5-1 and TRBJ2-1; 7 bases are a match to TRBD1. The ends lost 3 bases at V and 5 bases at J; junction bases unmatched: 8. The CDR3 covers 15 residues. Germline V gene data show CDR1 as SGHRS and CDR2 as YFSETQ. The variable domain in full, with the rest retrieved from reference TRBV5-1 and TRBJ2-1, is KAGVTQTPRYLIKTRGQQVTLSCSPISGHRSVSWYQQTPGQGLQFLFEYFSETQRNKGNFPGRFSGRQFSNSRSEMNVSTLELGDSALYLCASSWTGVNNNEQFFGPGTRLTVL.